What follows are 4 T cell receptor beta chains derived from one specimen sequenced in a study of blood T cell repertoires in COVID-19. Here immunoSEQ multiplex PCR was the method, and the copy in TCRdb shows in-frame clones only, minus some. Of about 80,000 clones listed, 75% to 95% are singletons. Sequencing was performed on peripheral blood. All receptors come from a woman aged 45-60 years in a cohort sampled during active COVID-19.

This sequence joins TRBV3-1 (or the pseudogene TRBV3-2) and TRBJ2-7; 8 bases are a match to TRBD1. From germline, CDR1 is LGHDT and CDR2 YNNKEL (reference sequence). The V gene end was trimmed by 4 bases and the J gene end by 5 bases; junction bases not matched to a gene: 16. CDR3 length equals 17 residues. CDR3 amino acids: CASSPVMGQGANHEQYF. The DNA of the CDR3 is TGTGCCAGCAGCCCCGTTATGGGGCAGGGGGCAAATCACGAGCAGTACTTC.

This rearrangement joins TRBV7-9 to TRBJ1-4; TRBD1 aligns across 7 bases. The CDR3 has 15 amino acids. Trimming took 5 bases from V and 5 from J; bases not matched to a gene: 8. CDR1 is SEHNR, CDR2 FQNEAQ, per germline (reference sequence). The DNA for the CDR3 is TGTGCCAGCAGCCTGACAGGGCTGCGAAATGAAAAACTGTTTTTT. It specifies CASSLTGLRNEKLFF. Full variable domain (remainder filled in from reference TRBV7-9 and TRBJ1-4): DTGVSQNPRHKITKRGQNVTFRCDPISEHNRLYWYRQTLGQGPEFLTYFQNEAQLEKSRLLSDRFSAERPKGSFSTLEIQRTEQGDSAMYLCASSLTGLRNEKLFFGSGTQLSVL.

The J gene is TRBJ2-5, the V gene TRBV19, with 7 bases identical to TRBD2. This CDR3 contains 14 residues. Germline CDR1 is LNHDA and CDR2 is SQIVND (reference sequence). J was trimmed by 2 bases and V by 5 bases; bases with no gene match: 5. CDR3 amino acids: CASSQSGTQETQYF. Here the CDR3 DNA reads TGTGCCAGTAGTCAAAGCGGGACTCAAGAGACCCAGTACTTC.

V is TRBV5-1 and J is TRBJ2-7; D is possibly TRBD1 (6 bases). Trimming cost V 2 bases and J 7 bases, with 19 bases left between them. Germline values: CDR1 SGHRS, CDR2 YFSETQ. The CDR3 totals 15 residues. CDR3 nucleotide sequence: TGCGCCAGCAGCTTTGCCGGGACACGACCGAGGGAGCAGTACTTC. Translation gives CASSFAGTRPREQYF.